The 12 T cell receptor beta chains presented below share a single source sample, sequenced in a study of blood T cell repertoires in COVID-19. Assay used: immunoSEQ multiplex PCR; TCRdb lists only in-frame clones, some missing. The table includes tens of thousands of clones, 65% to 85% detected once. The material sequenced was peripheral blood. The receptors here all came from a woman aged 55 to 70 with acute or convalescent COVID-19.

The CDR3 coding sequence is TGTGCCAGCAGCAACTCCCGGGAGACCCAGTACTTC. This sequence encodes CASSNSRETQYF. The rearrangement links TRBV6-5 to TRBJ2-5; D is unclear. The CDR3 consists of 12 residues. Germline V CDR1 and CDR2: MNHEY, SVGAGI. The germline V and J ends were trimmed by 6 bases and 5 bases, with 10 bases remaining between them.

The J gene is TRBJ2-5, the V gene TRBV5-1, with TRBD2 matching 8 bases. Per the germline V gene, CDR1 is SGHRS and CDR2 is YFSETQ. The CDR3 sequence is 15 residues long. Unmatched junction bases numbered 8, after V lost 2 bases and J lost 5 bases. The CDR3 protein is CASSLYAGGRETQYF. The CDR3, as DNA: TGCGCCAGCAGCTTATATGCGGGGGGCCGGGAGACCCAGTACTTC. The full variable domain, completed using reference TRBV5-1 and TRBJ2-5, is KAGVTQTPRYLIKTRGQQVTLSCSPISGHRSVSWYQQTPGQGLQFLFEYFSETQRNKGNFPGRFSGRQFSNSRSEMNVSTLELGDSALYLCASSLYAGGRETQYFGPGTRLLVL.

The rearrangement uses TRBV9 and TRBJ1-2; 7 nucleotides line up with TRBD1. CDR1 and CDR2 from the germline V gene are SGDLS and YYNGEE. The CDR3 is made up of 14 amino acids. The V gene end was trimmed by 1 base and the J gene end by 7 bases; junction bases not matched to a gene: 7. The CDR3 nucleotides read TGTGCCAGCAGCGTAAGCCCAGGGGACAGTGGCTACACCTTC. Amino acids: CASSVSPGDSGYTF.

The genes are TRBV7-2 and TRBJ2-5, with TRBD2 matching 7 bases. Per the germline V gene, CDR1 is SGHTA and CDR2 is FQGNSA. With 6 bases clipped from V and 2 bases from J, the junction kept 3 bases outside the gene matches. This CDR3 is built from 13 residues. As DNA, the CDR3 is TGTGCCAGCAGAGGCGGGGGTCAAGAGACCCAGTACTTC. Amino acids: CASRGGGQETQYF. The complete variable domain, with remaining parts taken from reference TRBV7-2 and TRBJ2-5, reads GAGVSQSPSNKVTEKGKDVELRCDPISGHTALYWYRQSLGQGLEFLIYFQGNSAPDKSGLPSDRFSAERTGGSVSTLTIQRTQQEDSAVYLCASRGGGQETQYFGPGTRLLVL.

This clone is medium-sized. This chain connects TRBV28 to TRBJ1-1; the match to TRBD1 covers 7 bases. Germline V lookup: CDR1 MDHEN, CDR2 SYDVKM. The CDR3 totals 15 residues. Germline trimming cut 6 bases from V and 0 bases from J; bases unmatched to any gene: 7. The DNA for the CDR3 is TGTGCCAGCAGGTCGACAGGGAACATGAACACTGAAGCTTTCTTT. It translates to CASRSTGNMNTEAFF.

This rearrangement joins TRBV3-1 (or the pseudogene TRBV3-2) to TRBJ2-3; 9 bases align to TRBD1. The germline V gene encodes CDR1 LGHDT and CDR2 YNNKEL (reference sequence). CDR3 length equals 13 residues. Germline trimming cut 8 bases from V and 2 bases from J; bases unmatched to any gene: 2. The CDR3 here is CASGTGTTDTQYF. CDR3 coding DNA: TGTGCCAGCGGGACAGGGACCACAGATACGCAGTATTTT.

This clone was observed a single time. The chain is built from TRBV11-2 and TRBJ2-3; D uncertain. CDR3 length: 16 residues. The V end was cut by 0 bases, the J end by 0 bases, with 10 bases between. Germline V gene lookup returns CDR1 SGHAT and CDR2 FQNNGV. CDR3 residues: CASSLEAGRSTDTQYF. The CDR3 region has the DNA TGTGCCAGCAGCTTAGAGGCAGGAAGGAGCACAGATACGCAGTATTTT.

The gene calls are TRBV6-2 or TRBV6-3 and TRBJ1-1; D gene uncertain. V gave up 5 bases and J gave up 5 bases, with 15 bases separating them. The CDR3 loop spans 14 amino acids. Germline V gene lookup returns CDR1 MNHEY and CDR2 SVGEGT. In DNA form, the CDR3 reads TGTGCCAGCAGTCGACTGGGTGAGGGAACTGAAGCTTTCTTT. Translation: CASSRLGEGTEAFF.

The rearrangement uses TRBV5-1 and TRBJ2-7; 8 bases align to TRBD1. The germline CDR1 and CDR2 sequences are SGHRS and YFSETQ. The CDR3 runs to 14 residues. The V gene end was trimmed by 1 base and the J gene end by 4 bases; junction bases not matched to a gene: 4. CDR3 sequence: CASSLSGGSYEQYV. The DNA of the CDR3 is TGCGCCAGCAGCTTGTCAGGGGGCAGTTACGAGCAGTACGTC.

The chain recombines TRBV6-5 with TRBJ1-6; possible D gene TRBD1, 5 bases. Germline-derived CDR1 and CDR2 are MNHEY and SVGAGI. The CDR3 consists of 14 residues. V was trimmed by 5 bases and J by 15 bases, leaving 20 bases between them. The CDR3 DNA reads as TGTGCCAGCAGTCTGGGGAACAGGCGTCAAAACCTCCACTTT. It yields the protein CASSLGNRRQNLHF.

This sequence joins TRBV2 and TRBJ2-3; 8 bases line up with TRBD1. The CDR3 has 15 residues. The V segment lost 5 bases and the J segment 3 bases; nucleotides outside the gene matches: 7. Per germline, CDR1 SNHLY and CDR2 FYNNEI. In nucleotides, the CDR3 is TGTGCCAGCAGTCGAAATGGACAGGGAACAGATACGCAGTATTTT. Amino acid sequence: CASSRNGQGTDTQYF.

A few counts support this clone. This CDR3 is also generated by other DNA sequences in the sample. This chain connects TRBV6-5 to TRBJ1-3, with 8 nucleotides matching TRBD1. Germline CDR1 reads MNHEY; CDR2 reads SVGAGI. The CDR3 is 14 amino acids. J gave up 1 base and V 6 bases, and 2 bases lay outside the gene matches. DNA of the CDR3: TGTGCCAGCAGCCGGACAGGGTCTGGAAACACCATATATTTT. Its protein product is CASSRTGSGNTIYF.